Each of the 8 T cell receptor beta chains below was sequenced from the same sample in a study of T cell responses to AZD1222 COVID-19 vaccine. Profiled with immunoSEQ multiplex PCR; TCRdb holds only in-frame clones, not every one. The sample consists of around 46,000 clones, around 89% of them appearing once. The starting material was peripheral blood, obtained 28 days after the second AZD1222 dose. The receptors originated from an adult who received the AZD1222 COVID-19 vaccine.

V is TRBV7-3 and J is TRBJ1-1; TRBD1 agrees at 9 bases. The CDR3 covers 15 residues. CDR1 is SGHTA, CDR2 FQGTGA, per germline. The V segment lost 0 bases and the J segment 6 bases; nucleotides outside the gene matches: 5. The CDR3 DNA follows: TGTGCCAGCAGCTTAACCGGGACAGGGACCCCTGAAGCTTTCTTT. Protein: CASSLTGTGTPEAFF.

The chain carries TRBV12-3 or TRBV12-4 and TRBJ2-1, with D hard to call. V was cut by 5 bases and J by 5 bases, with 10 bases left in between. This CDR3 is built from 13 residues. The chain's CDR3 is CASSSAPNNEQFF. The DNA of the CDR3 is TGTGCCAGCAGTAGTGCGCCAAACAATGAGCAGTTCTTC.

The V and J genes are TRBV3-1 (or the pseudogene TRBV3-2) and TRBJ2-3, with D perhaps being TRBD1 or TRBD2 (7 bases each). With 5 bases removed from V and 4 bases from J, the gap between germline ends came to 22 bases. Germline V gene data show CDR1 as LGHDT and CDR2 as YNNKEL (reference sequence). The CDR3 contains 17 residues. CDR3 region: CASSALHRGRGADTQYF. Written as DNA, the CDR3 is TGTGCCAGCAGCGCCCTCCACAGGGGACGGGGGGCAGATACGCAGTATTTT.

The rearrangement uses TRBV5-1 and TRBJ2-1; the D is unclear. V lost 2 bases, J lost 9 bases, and 6 bases lay in between. Germline loops: CDR1 SGHRS, CDR2 YFSETQ. CDR3 length: 11 amino acids. DNA for the CDR3: TGCGCCAGCAGCTTAAGTGGTGAGCAGTTCTTC. The encoded protein is CASSLSGEQFF.

The rearrangement links TRBV14 to TRBJ1-1; D not resolved. This CDR3 has 11 residues. Germline V gene data show CDR1 as SGHDN and CDR2 as FVKESK. V shed 0 bases and J shed 7 bases, with 3 bases lying between them. The CDR3 DNA sequence: TGTGCCAGCAGCCAAGATCGTGAAGCTTTCTTT. Translating gives CASSQDREAFF.

This clone showed up just once. The gene calls are TRBV18 and TRBJ2-5; D is perhaps TRBD1 (6 bases). The CDR3 has 14 amino acids. The germline V and J ends were trimmed by 2 bases and 1 base, with 8 bases remaining between them. Germline CDR1 is KGHSH and CDR2 is LQKENI. This CDR3 is CASSPMDSQETQYF. CDR3 sequence (DNA): TGTGCCAGCTCACCAATGGACAGCCAAGAGACCCAGTACTTC.

This chain links TRBV14 with TRBJ2-2; 7 bases match TRBD2. Germline CDR1 and CDR2: SGHDN and FVKESK. Trimming at V came to 4 bases and at J to 4 bases, leaving 6 bases not matched to a gene. The CDR3 has 15 amino acids. The CDR3 sequence: CASSLGGAGTGELFF. CDR3 nucleotides: TGTGCCAGCAGCCTGGGAGGGGCCGGCACCGGGGAGCTGTTTTTT.

This clone appeared once. The chain has TRBV19 and TRBJ1-4, with D unresolved. The germline gives CDR1 LNHDA, CDR2 SQIVND (reference sequence). This CDR3 contains 15 residues. The V end was cut by 6 bases, the J end by 0 bases, with 11 bases between. The chain's CDR3 is CASRPIVATNEKLFF. The CDR3 nucleotides are TGTGCCAGTAGGCCCATCGTTGCAACTAATGAAAAACTGTTTTTT.